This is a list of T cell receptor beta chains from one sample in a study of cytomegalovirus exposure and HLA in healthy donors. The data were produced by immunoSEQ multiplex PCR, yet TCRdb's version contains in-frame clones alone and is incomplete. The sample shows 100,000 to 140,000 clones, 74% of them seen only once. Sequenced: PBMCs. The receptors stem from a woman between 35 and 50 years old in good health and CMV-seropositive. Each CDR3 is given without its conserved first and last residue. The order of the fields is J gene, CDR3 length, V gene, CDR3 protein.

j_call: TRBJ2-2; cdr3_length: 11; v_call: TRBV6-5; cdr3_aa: ACRGIGTGELF
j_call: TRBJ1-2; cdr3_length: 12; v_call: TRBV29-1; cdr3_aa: SVKQELSNYGYT
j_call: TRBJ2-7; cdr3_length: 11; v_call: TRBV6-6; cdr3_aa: ASSSGDRYEQY
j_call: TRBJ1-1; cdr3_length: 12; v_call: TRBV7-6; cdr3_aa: ASSLEGTNTEAF
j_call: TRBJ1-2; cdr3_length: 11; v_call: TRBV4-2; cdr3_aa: ASSQGTGRGYT
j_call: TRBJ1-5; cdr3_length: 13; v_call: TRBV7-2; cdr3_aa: ASSISSGRDQPQH
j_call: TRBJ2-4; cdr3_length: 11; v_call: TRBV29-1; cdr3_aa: SVSSVAKNIQY
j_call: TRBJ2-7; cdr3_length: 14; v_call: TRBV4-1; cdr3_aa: ASSHSVSGGSYEQY
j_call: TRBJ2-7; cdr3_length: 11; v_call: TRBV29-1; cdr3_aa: SVVSEIAYEQY
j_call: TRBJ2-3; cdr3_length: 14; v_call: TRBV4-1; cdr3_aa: ASSQDLRGGTDTQY
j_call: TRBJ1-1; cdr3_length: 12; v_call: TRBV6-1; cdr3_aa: ASSIYRDSSQAF